This TCR beta chain was identified in a study of T cell responses to AZD1222 COVID-19 vaccine listed by TCRdb under 2021. The study in broad terms: A total of approximately 240 trial participants underwent TCR sequencing, of whom 207 received two doses of AZD1222 and about 25 received two doses of the MenACWY control vaccine. Trial participants were enrolled into age subgroups of 18-55, 56-69 and 70-plus years, which contained about 160, 30 and 59 TCR-sequenced participants, respectively. General study outcomes and caveats: The 56-69-year group was small, and its depth increase did not reach significance, likely because of low power. After two AZD1222 doses, both the breadth and the depth of spike-specific TCRs were significantly higher than at day 0 and than in MenACWY recipients. Epitopes outside the regions mutated in the B.1.351 and B.1.1.7 variants were reportedly recognized by nearly half of the unique spike-specific TCRs. Conclusions about previously exposed vaccinees are limited because only six or seven AZD1222 recipients were SARS-CoV-2 seropositive at baseline. Because no samples from the day 14 peak response were available, repertoires could be characterized only after the peak T cell response. The vaccine-associated CD4 TCRs covered the entire spike protein, and the dominant responses fell in regions 160-218 and 743-854. Participants were mostly white British and included more females than males, and it was suggested by the authors that clonal diversity may have been underestimated.

From the cysteine up to the phenylalanine, the CDR3 has a length of 14 residues. Only the CDR3 DNA is retained, 42 bases long and in frame from the first base. From the germline V gene, CDR1 is SGHVS and CDR2 is FNYEAQ. V drops 5 bases and J drops 3 bases, leaving 13 bases in between. The CDR3 regions of human TCRbeta chains were subjected to immunosequencing. Per the source publication's procedure: TCRs in the repertoires were matched against a reference library of SARS-CoV-2-specific TCRs that had been generated with the MIRA antigen-specificity platform. Breadth meant the fraction of unique TCRs that were SARS-CoV-2-associated, whereas depth meant the fraction of total T cells that were SARS-CoV-2-associated. Each spike-specific TCR was assigned to its reactive spike region and to a CD4 or CD8 class using the MIRA data. Log10-transformed breadth and depth values were compared by one-way ANOVA with Sidak's multiple comparisons tests. In TCRdb, the immuneACCESS table is reduced to in-frame sequences with V and J assigned. These tables do not hold every clone; where another copy was compared, an unresolved V gene accounts for under half, and the others remain unexplained. V, J and clone size are those of that table, while D and trimming were read from the DNA. This sample has 150,000 to 160,000 clones in its table, and approximately 87% of those were observed once. The top ten clonotypes cover approximately 5.1% of the sample.

The time point label, read with the paper, signifies: baseline before first vaccination. In the paper's terms, the treatment or condition label means: meningococcal conjugate vaccine given as trial control. Vaccinee samples were obtained from the UK trials COV001 and COV002, which included a single-blind randomized controlled phase 2/3 trial of AZD1222 (ChAdOx1 nCoV-19) in healthy adults. For TCRbeta chain sequencing, PBMC samples were collected from trial participants at day 0 and at day 28 after the second dose. As for this clone: Its antigen specificity is not known. No base qualities exist here, and no much larger clone lies one base off it.

The sequence joins TRBV7-6 to TRBJ1-2; TRBD1 is possibly the D segment (6 matching bases). Here the sequenced sample was peripheral blood, taken on day 0 of MenACWY control vaccination. The origin of this receptor is an adult in good health. Here the CDR3 is given as CASSPQRGDYGYTF. The bases are TGTGCCAGCAGCCCCCAAAGGGGGGACTATGGCTACACCTTC.